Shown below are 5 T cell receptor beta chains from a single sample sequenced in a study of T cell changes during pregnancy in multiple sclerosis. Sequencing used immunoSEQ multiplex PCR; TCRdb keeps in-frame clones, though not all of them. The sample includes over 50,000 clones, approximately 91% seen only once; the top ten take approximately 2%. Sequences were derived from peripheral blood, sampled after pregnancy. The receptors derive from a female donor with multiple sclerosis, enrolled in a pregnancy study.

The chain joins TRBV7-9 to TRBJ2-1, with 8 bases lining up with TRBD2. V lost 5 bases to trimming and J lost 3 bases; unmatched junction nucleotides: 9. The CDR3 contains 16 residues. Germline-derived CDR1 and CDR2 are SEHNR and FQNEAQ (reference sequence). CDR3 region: CASSVLSGGHYNEQFF. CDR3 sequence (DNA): TGTGCCAGCAGCGTCCTTTCGGGAGGGCACTACAATGAGCAGTTCTTC.

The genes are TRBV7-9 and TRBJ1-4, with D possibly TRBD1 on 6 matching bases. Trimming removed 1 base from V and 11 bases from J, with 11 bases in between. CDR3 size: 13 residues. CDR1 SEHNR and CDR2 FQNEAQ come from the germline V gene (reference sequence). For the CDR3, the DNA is TGTGCCAGCAGCTTAGGGGGGCCAGCCAAACTGTTTTTT. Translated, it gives CASSLGGPAKLFF.

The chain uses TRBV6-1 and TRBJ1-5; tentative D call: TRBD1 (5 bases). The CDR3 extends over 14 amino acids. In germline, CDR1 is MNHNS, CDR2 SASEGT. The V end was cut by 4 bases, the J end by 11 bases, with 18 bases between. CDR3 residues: CASSAWTGVEAQHF. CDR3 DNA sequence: TGTGCCAGCAGTGCGTGGACGGGGGTGGAGGCCCAGCATTTT.

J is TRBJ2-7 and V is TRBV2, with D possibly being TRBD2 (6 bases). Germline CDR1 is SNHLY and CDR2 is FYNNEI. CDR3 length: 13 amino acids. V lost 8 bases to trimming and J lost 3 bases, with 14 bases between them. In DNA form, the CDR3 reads TGTGCCAGCCGGCGGGACGTAAACTACGAGCAGTACTTC. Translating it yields CASRRDVNYEQYF.

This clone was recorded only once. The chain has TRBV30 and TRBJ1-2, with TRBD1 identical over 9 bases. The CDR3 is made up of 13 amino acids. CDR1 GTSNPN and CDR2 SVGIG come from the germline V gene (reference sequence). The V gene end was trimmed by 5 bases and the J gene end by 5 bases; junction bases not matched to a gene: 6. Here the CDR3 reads CAWLFGTGYGYTF. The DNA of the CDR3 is TGTGCCTGGCTCTTCGGGACAGGGTATGGCTACACCTTC.